These 16 T cell receptor beta chains came from one sample sequenced in a study of PD-L1 blockade in urothelial cancer. The time point here: pretreatment peripheral blood. The assay was immunoSEQ multiplex PCR, and TCRdb's table has in-frame clones only and misses some. The sample shows just under 50,000 clones, around 80% of them seen only once. The specimen was PBMCs, collected around atezolizumab (anti-PD-L1) treatment. Source of these receptors: a man between 65 and 85 years old with urothelial cancer.

The chain is built from TRBV11-3 and TRBJ2-6; D is perhaps TRBD2 (5 bases). Germline values: CDR1 SGHNT, CDR2 YENEEA. V was clipped by 0 bases and J by 0 bases, with 6 bases between them. This CDR3 region has 16 residues. CDR3 sequence: CASSLERGSGANVLTF. DNA for the CDR3: TGTGCCAGCAGCTTAGAACGGGGCTCTGGGGCCAACGTCCTGACTTTC.

The chain has TRBV23-1 and TRBJ2-7; TRBD2 might be the D (5 bases). TRBV23-1 is sorted into the ORF group, with uncertain function. The CDR3 has 15 amino acids. The ends were cut back, 4 bases at V and 3 bases at J, with 16 bases in the middle. The CDR3 loop reads CASSRWPQGSYEQYF. In nucleotides, the CDR3 is TGCGCCAGCAGTCGGTGGCCCCAAGGGAGCTACGAGCAGTACTTC.

This chain uses TRBV9 with TRBJ2-2, with TRBD2 identical over 7 bases. The CDR3 runs to 15 residues. V lost 1 base to trimming and J lost 7 bases; unmatched junction nucleotides: 7. Germline CDR1 SGDLS, CDR2 YYNGEE. The CDR3 sequence: CASSVNGGRGGELFF. The CDR3 coding sequence is TGTGCCAGCAGCGTAAACGGCGGGAGAGGCGGGGAGCTGTTTTTT.

The CDR3 DNA is TGTGCCAGCTCATTTCTAGCGGGGGCTAGCACAGATACGCAGTATTTT. This encodes CASSFLAGASTDTQYF. This chain joins TRBV18 and TRBJ2-3; 10 bases line up with TRBD2. The CDR3 loop spans 16 amino acids. The V and J ends lost 5 bases and 0 bases, in that order; junction bases with no gene match: 5. The germline CDR1 and CDR2 sequences are KGHSH and LQKENI.

This chain's CDR3 is CASSLDQGYEQYF. CDR3 coding DNA: TGCGCCAGCAGCCTTGACCAGGGATACGAGCAGTACTTC. This rearrangement joins TRBV4-1 to TRBJ2-7, with D possibly being TRBD1 (5 bases). Trimming removed 4 bases at V and 4 bases at J, with 11 bases between. The CDR3 consists of 13 residues. The V gene's germline CDR1 is MGHRA and CDR2 YSYEKL.

The chain recombines TRBV11-2 with TRBJ1-1; 10 bases fit TRBD1. The ends lost 1 base at V and 8 bases at J; junction bases unmatched: 4. There are 14 residues in the CDR3. CDR1 and CDR2 (germline): SGHAT, FQNNGV. The DNA of the CDR3 is TGTGCCAGCAGCTTAGTGGGGGACAGGGGCGAAGCTTTCTTT. The encoded protein is CASSLVGDRGEAFF. Using reference TRBV11-2 and TRBJ1-1 for the parts outside the CDR3, the full variable domain is EAGVAQSPRYKIIEKRQSVAFWCNPISGHATLYWYQQILGQGPKLLIQFQNNGVVDDSQLPKDRFSAERLKGVDSTLKIQPAKLEDSAVYLCASSLVGDRGEAFFGQGTRLTVV.

This clone was found a few times. The chain is built from TRBV7-9 and TRBJ1-5; no reliable D call. The CDR3 totals 17 residues. Trimming took off 5 bases at V and 1 base at J, with 18 bases between the two ends. Germline lookup yields CDR1 SEHNR and CDR2 FQNEAQ (reference sequence). CDR3 bases: TGTGCCAGCAGCGCTTTTTCCAGCGGGGTAAGCAATCAGCCCCAGCATTTT. Translated: CASSAFSSGVSNQPQHF.

This clone appeared once. This rearrangement joins TRBV19 to TRBJ2-2; TRBD2 is a possible D gene (5 bases). With 9 bases removed from V and 2 bases from J, the gap between germline ends came to 13 bases. The length of the CDR3 is 14 residues. The V gene's germline CDR1 is LNHDA and CDR2 SQIVND (reference sequence). DNA of the CDR3: TGTGCCAGCTCGAGGGTTTATAACACCGGGGAGCTGTTTTTT. Encoded protein: CASSRVYNTGELFF.

The chain recombines TRBV2 with TRBJ2-2; tentatively, D is TRBD2 (5 bases). The CDR3 consists of 14 residues. Germline CDR1 is SNHLY and CDR2 is FYNNEI. V lost 4 bases to trimming and J lost 4 bases, with 10 bases between them. Here the CDR3 reads CASSGGGFTGELFF. DNA of the CDR3: TGTGCCAGCAGTGGCGGAGGCTTCACCGGGGAGCTGTTTTTT.

The CDR3 loop reads CASSERGGGYGYTF. The CDR3 nucleotides are TGTGCCAGCAGTGAAAGGGGCGGAGGGTATGGCTACACCTTC. The rearrangement joins TRBV6-1 to TRBJ1-2; TRBD1 is a possible D gene (5 bases). Germline V CDR1 and CDR2: MNHNS, SASEGT. Trimming removed 2 bases at V and 5 bases at J, with 12 bases between. This CDR3 has 14 amino acids.

J is TRBJ2-7 and V is TRBV6-6; D might be TRBD2 (7 bases). The V end lost 5 bases, the J end lost 1 base, and 18 bases lay between the germline ends. Germline-derived CDR1 and CDR2 are MNHNY and SVGAGI (reference sequence). The CDR3 has 16 amino acids. CDR3 sequence reads: CASSGGGASGSYEQYF. CDR3 DNA: TGTGCCAGCAGTGGAGGGGGTGCTAGCGGTTCCTACGAGCAGTACTTC.

This rearrangement joins TRBV7-9 to TRBJ1-1, with D maybe TRBD1 (5 bases). Germline V lookup: CDR1 SEHNR, CDR2 FQNEAQ (reference sequence). The V end lost 5 bases, the J end lost 1 base, and 14 bases lay between the germline ends. This CDR3 is 15 amino acids long. The CDR3 is CASSHSGGRNTEAFF. CDR3 DNA sequence: TGTGCCAGCAGCCATTCCGGGGGTAGGAACACTGAAGCTTTCTTT.

V is TRBV5-1 and J is TRBJ2-7, with 8 bases fitting TRBD1. After removal of 3 bases from V and 3 bases from J, the junction contained 5 bases not matched to a gene. The germline V gene encodes CDR1 SGHRS and CDR2 YFSETQ. The length of the CDR3 is 14 residues. CDR3 bases: TGCGCCAGCAGCTACTCAGGGGGCAACTACGAGCAGTACTTC. It encodes CASSYSGGNYEQYF.

This rearrangement joins TRBV9 to TRBJ2-1; TRBD2 matches at 10 bases. Per the germline V gene, CDR1 is SGDLS and CDR2 is YYNGEE. V trimming: 3 bases; J trimming: 9 bases; junction bases outside the gene matches: 6. The CDR3 totals 14 residues. The CDR3 protein is CASSAGTSVSEQFF. Written as DNA, the CDR3 is TGTGCCAGCAGCGCCGGGACTAGCGTCAGTGAGCAGTTCTTC.

This sequence joins TRBV4-3 and TRBJ2-1; 7 nucleotides align to TRBD2. Germline CDR1 and CDR2: LGHNA and YSLEER. The CDR3 is 15 amino acids. The J segment lost 7 bases and the V segment lost 4 bases, leaving 10 bases of the junction unmatched. The CDR3: CASSPRAASGNEQFF. Written as DNA, the CDR3 is TGCGCCAGCAGCCCCCGGGCGGCTAGCGGTAATGAGCAGTTCTTC.

The chain couples TRBV5-1 to TRBJ1-1, with D perhaps TRBD1 (5 bases). This CDR3 region has 15 residues. Germline V gives CDR1 SGHRS, CDR2 YFSETQ. Trimming stripped 2 bases from V and 1 base from J, with 12 bases between. The CDR3 region has the DNA TGCGCCAGCAGCTTCTCCGGCACAGGGAACACTGAAGCTTTCTTT. Translating gives CASSFSGTGNTEAFF. Filled out from reference TRBV5-1 and TRBJ1-1, the complete variable domain reads KAGVTQTPRYLIKTRGQQVTLSCSPISGHRSVSWYQQTPGQGLQFLFEYFSETQRNKGNFPGRFSGRQFSNSRSEMNVSTLELGDSALYLCASSFSGTGNTEAFFGQGTRLTVV.